The 27 T cell receptor beta chains presented below share a single source sample, sequenced in a study of control samples from healthy donors and cancer patients. Profiled with immunoSEQ multiplex PCR; TCRdb holds only in-frame clones, not every one. The sample lists 260,000 or so clones; more than 65% were seen once. Sequencing input: PBMCs. The receptors were sampled from an older woman with lung cancer.

The chain uses TRBV11-3 and TRBJ2-7; D remains unclear. Germline V gene data show CDR1 as SGHNT and CDR2 as YENEEA. There are 12 residues in the CDR3. Trimming cost V 0 bases and J 4 bases, with 4 bases left between them. CDR3 sequence reads: CASSLEGYEQYF. CDR3 nucleotide sequence: TGTGCCAGCAGCTTAGAGGGGTACGAGCAGTACTTC. The full variable domain, its missing parts supplied by reference TRBV11-3 and TRBJ2-7, is EAGVVQSPRYKIIEKKQPVAFWCNPISGHNTLYWYLQNLGQGPELLIRYENEEAVDDSQLPKDRFSAERLKGVDSTLKIQPAELGDSAVYLCASSLEGYEQYFGPGTRLTVT.

This sequence joins TRBV5-1 and TRBJ1-2; 9 nucleotides line up with TRBD1. There are 14 residues in the CDR3. The J segment lost 7 bases and the V segment lost 0 bases, leaving 4 bases of the junction unmatched. The germline CDR1 and CDR2 sequences are SGHRS and YFSETQ. The CDR3 region is CASSLDRGPGGYTF. DNA for the CDR3: TGCGCCAGCAGCTTGGACAGGGGGCCCGGTGGCTACACCTTC. The complete variable domain, with remaining parts taken from reference TRBV5-1 and TRBJ1-2, reads KAGVTQTPRYLIKTRGQQVTLSCSPISGHRSVSWYQQTPGQGLQFLFEYFSETQRNKGNFPGRFSGRQFSNSRSEMNVSTLELGDSALYLCASSLDRGPGGYTFGSGTRLTVV.

The V call is TRBV28, the J call TRBJ2-2, with 13 bases that match TRBD2. V lost 5 bases, J lost 5 bases, and 8 bases stayed unmatched. Germline assignment: CDR1 MDHEN and CDR2 SYDVKM. This CDR3 has 17 amino acids. CDR3 in DNA: TGTGCCAGCAGTCTTGGACTAGCGGGAGAATATACCGGGGAGCTGTTTTTT. Protein sequence: CASSLGLAGEYTGELFF.

The sample holds a few counts of this clone. The rearrangement uses TRBV9 and TRBJ2-3; D ambiguous. There are 13 residues in the CDR3. V lost 4 bases and J lost 9, with 15 bases in between. Germline V gene sequence: CDR1 SGDLS, CDR2 YYNGEE. CDR3 sequence (DNA): TGTGCCAGCAGCCTATCGGCAGGTGGGACGCAGTATTTT. Its protein product is CASSLSAGGTQYF.

The V and J genes are TRBV6-5 and TRBJ1-1; D remains ambiguous. Deletions cut 2 bases from V and 1 base from J, with 5 bases between. The CDR3 is 13 residues long. Germline V gives CDR1 MNHEY, CDR2 SVGAGI. CDR3 protein: CASSYAANTEAFF. The CDR3 DNA reads as TGTGCCAGCAGTTACGCGGCGAACACTGAAGCTTTCTTT.

V is TRBV5-1 and J is TRBJ1-2; the D gene is possibly TRBD1 (6 bases). The germline V and J ends were trimmed by 3 bases and 10 bases, with 22 bases remaining between them. Germline CDR1 and CDR2: SGHRS and YFSETQ. This CDR3 region has 15 residues. The CDR3 DNA follows: TGCGCCAGCAGCTCCTCAATCGAGGGGGGCAGAGACTACACCTTC. It is translated as CASSSSIEGGRDYTF.

The chain couples TRBV27 to TRBJ2-7, with TRBD1 identical over 8 bases. V shed 2 bases and J 1 base; nucleotides not matched to a gene: 7. The germline V gene has CDR1 MNHEY and CDR2 SMNVEV (reference sequence). The CDR3 sequence is 16 residues long. The CDR3 is CASSLRGDRQSYEQYF. DNA for the CDR3: TGTGCCAGCAGTTTACGTGGGGACAGGCAATCCTACGAGCAGTACTTC.

This rearrangement joins TRBV3-1 (or the pseudogene TRBV3-2) to TRBJ1-2; D might be TRBD1 (6 bases). Trimming cost V 1 base and J 3 bases, with 9 bases left between them. The CDR3 is made up of 14 amino acids. Germline CDR1 LGHDT, CDR2 YNNKEL (reference sequence). The DNA of the CDR3 is TGTGCCAGCAGCCAAGCCGGGGGCGACTATGGCTACACCTTC. This sequence encodes CASSQAGGDYGYTF.

The chain employs TRBV25-1 and TRBJ2-7; the match to TRBD1 covers 9 bases. The CDR3 covers 14 residues. The germline V gene encodes CDR1 MGHDK and CDR2 SYGVNS. Losses at the gene ends were 2 bases for V and 5 bases for J; bases not matched to a gene: 4. For the CDR3, the DNA is TGTGCCAGCAGTGAAACAGGGGGCGTCAACGAGCAGTACTTC. Its translation: CASSETGGVNEQYF.

A single count supports this clone. The rearrangement links TRBV10-2 to TRBJ2-1; no clear D gene. The CDR3 runs to 13 residues. The germline gives CDR1 WSHSY, CDR2 SAAADI. V shed 8 bases and J shed 2 bases, with 10 bases lying between them. The CDR3 reads CASVGSTYNEQFF. CDR3 nucleotides: TGCGCCAGCGTTGGCAGCACCTACAATGAGCAGTTCTTC.

The gene calls are TRBV7-2 and TRBJ1-5; 7 bases fit TRBD1. J was trimmed by 6 bases and V by 1 base; bases with no gene match: 3. The CDR3 covers 14 residues. CDR1 is SGHTA, CDR2 FQGNSA, per germline. The chain's CDR3 is CASSLVQGVQPQHF. CDR3 nucleotides: TGTGCCAGCAGCTTAGTGCAGGGGGTTCAGCCCCAGCATTTT.

This clone was observed a handful of times. The CDR3 protein is CASSVTWGSSPLHF. As DNA, the CDR3 is TGTGCCAGCAGCGTGACCTGGGGAAGTTCACCCCTCCACTTT. The V gene is TRBV7-9, the J gene TRBJ1-6, with D hard to call. In germline, CDR1 is SEHNR, CDR2 FQNEAQ (reference sequence). Trimming pared 5 bases from V and 9 bases from J, leaving 14 bases between. This CDR3 region has 14 residues.

The chain is built from TRBV5-4 and TRBJ2-1; 7 positions agree with TRBD2. V dropped 6 bases and J dropped 6; count of bases not matched to a gene: 12. The CDR3 is made up of 15 amino acids. Germline CDR1 SGHNT, CDR2 YYREEE (reference sequence). CDR3 residues: CASTLGAGMSNEQFF. CDR3 nucleotide sequence: TGTGCCAGCACCCTCGGAGCGGGAATGAGCAATGAGCAGTTCTTC.

This clone occurred a few times. This chain joins TRBV2 and TRBJ2-7; 7 bases line up with TRBD1. Germline CDR1 SNHLY, CDR2 FYNNEI. The CDR3 covers 13 residues. V gave up 6 bases and J gave up 7 bases; unmatched junction bases: 9. Here the CDR3 reads CASSGTALGEQYF. The CDR3 DNA follows: TGTGCCAGCAGCGGGACAGCTCTGGGGGAGCAGTACTTC. Drawing the rest from reference TRBV2 and TRBJ2-7, the complete variable domain is EPEVTQTPSHQVTQMGQEVILRCVPISNHLYFYWYRQILGQKVEFLVSFYNNEISEKSEIFDDQFSVERPDGSNFTLKIRSTKLEDSAMYFCASSGTALGEQYFGPGTRLTVT.

This chain uses TRBV21-1 with TRBJ2-1; the table names TRBD2, a call not compared with the DNA. TRBV21-1 is labeled a pseudogene. CDR3 length: 17 amino acids. The chain's CDR3 is CASSKRYAGEGYNEQFF. CDR3 sequence (DNA): TGTGCCAGCAGCAAACGGTATGCGGGGGAGGGCTACAATGAGCAGTTCTTC.

This chain links TRBV5-6 with TRBJ1-6, with 11 positions matching TRBD1. This CDR3 is built from 15 residues. Germline CDR1 and CDR2: SGHDT and YYEEEE. Germline trimming cut 4 bases from V and 7 bases from J; bases unmatched to any gene: 4. The CDR3: CASSPWDRGNSPLHF. Written as DNA, the CDR3 is TGTGCCAGCAGCCCCTGGGACAGGGGGAATTCACCCCTCCACTTT.

The chain has TRBV10-2 and TRBJ1-2; TRBD1 is a possible D gene (5 bases). V lost 7 bases, J lost 4 bases, and 19 bases lay in between. CDR1 WSHSY and CDR2 SAAADI come from the germline V gene. The CDR3 is 15 amino acids. The CDR3 region has the DNA TGCGCCAGCACCCCGGACACGACGGGAAGCTATGGCTACACCTTC. Translation gives CASTPDTTGSYGYTF.

This clone was recorded once. This chain links TRBV7-9 with TRBJ2-3; D unresolved. V lost 4 bases, J lost 2 bases, and 16 bases lay in between. Germline CDR1 SEHNR, CDR2 FQNEAQ (reference sequence). The CDR3 has 16 amino acids. CDR3 DNA: TGTGCCAGCAGCTCCCTGTCCTCGTACCACACAGATACGCAGTATTTT. Translating it yields CASSSLSSYHTDTQYF. Looking up the rest from reference TRBV7-9 and TRBJ2-3 gives the full variable domain: DTGVSQNPRHKITKRGQNVTFRCDPISEHNRLYWYRQTLGQGPEFLTYFQNEAQLEKSRLLSDRFSAERPKGSFSTLEIQRTEQGDSAMYLCASSSLSSYHTDTQYFGPGTRLTVL.

The gene calls are TRBV19 and TRBJ2-1; TRBD2 is a possible D gene (5 bases). Deletions cut 7 bases from V and 3 bases from J, with 10 bases between. The CDR3 is 13 residues long. Looked up from germline, CDR1 is LNHDA and CDR2 is SQIVND (reference sequence). The CDR3 coding sequence is TGTGCCAGTAACCCCGAGGGCTACAATGAGCAGTTCTTC. Translation gives CASNPEGYNEQFF.

CDR3 sequence reads: CASRTRSSYNSPLHF. The DNA for the CDR3 is TGTGCCAGCAGGACGAGGAGCTCCTATAATTCACCCCTCCACTTT. V and J are TRBV6-5 and TRBJ1-6, with D uncertain. Germline CDR1 MNHEY, CDR2 SVGAGI. Trimming pared 6 bases from V and 0 bases from J, leaving 9 bases between. This CDR3 has 15 residues.

The chain joins TRBV5-1 to TRBJ1-2, with 7 bases matching TRBD1. Germline V gene data show CDR1 as SGHRS and CDR2 as YFSETQ. There are 14 residues in the CDR3. Trimming took 0 bases from V and 8 from J; bases not matched to a gene: 7. The CDR3 loop reads CASSLETGTDGYTF. The DNA of the CDR3 is TGCGCCAGCAGCTTGGAGACAGGGACAGACGGCTACACCTTC.

In its sample, this clone was seen many times. The chain recombines TRBV9 with TRBJ1-6, with D possibly being TRBD1 (6 bases). Trimming took off 0 bases at V and 9 bases at J, with 16 bases between the two ends. CDR3 length: 16 amino acids. Germline CDR1 reads SGDLS; CDR2 reads YYNGEE. The CDR3 sequence: CASSVEGGSLGSPLHF. The CDR3 region has the DNA TGTGCCAGCAGCGTAGAGGGGGGTTCCCTTGGTTCACCCCTCCACTTT. Complete variable domain (other parts from reference TRBV9 and TRBJ1-6): DSGVTQTPKHLITATGQRVTLRCSPRSGDLSVYWYQQSLDQGLQFLIQYYNGEERAKGNILERFSAQQFPDLHSELNLSSLELGDSALYFCASSVEGGSLGSPLHFGNGTRLTVT.

This clone was detected a few times. J is TRBJ2-1 and V is TRBV5-1, with 7 bases that match TRBD1. The length of the CDR3 is 15 residues. The germline V gene has CDR1 SGHRS and CDR2 YFSETQ. V was clipped by 2 bases and J by 6 bases; unmatched bases: 8. Here the CDR3 reads CASSFVGGRGNEQFF. CDR3 sequence (DNA): TGCGCCAGCAGCTTTGTAGGGGGCAGGGGCAATGAGCAGTTCTTC.

The chain is built from TRBV2 and TRBJ1-1, with D possibly matching TRBD1 (5 bases). The CDR3 totals 11 residues. V gave up 6 bases and J gave up 10 bases, with 12 bases separating them. Looked up from germline, CDR1 is SNHLY and CDR2 is FYNNEI. The CDR3 protein is CASSVTVGAFF. The CDR3 DNA is TGTGCCAGCAGCGTGACAGTCGGAGCTTTCTTT. Using reference TRBV2 and TRBJ1-1 for the parts outside the CDR3, the full variable domain is EPEVTQTPSHQVTQMGQEVILRCVPISNHLYFYWYRQILGQKVEFLVSFYNNEISEKSEIFDDQFSVERPDGSNFTLKIRSTKLEDSAMYFCASSVTVGAFFGQGTRLTVV.

This chain joins TRBV21-1 and TRBJ2-6; TRBD1, the D gene given by the table, was not confirmed from the DNA. TRBV21-1 is noted as a pseudogene. The CDR3 is made up of 20 amino acids. CDR3 DNA sequence: TGTGCCAGCAGCAATGTTGGTGAAGGGGAAGAAAGCTCTGGGGCCAACGTCCTGACTTTC. Protein sequence: CASSNVGEGEESSGANVLTF.

This chain uses TRBV19 with TRBJ1-5; tentatively, D is TRBD1 (5 bases). V was cut by 6 bases and J by 0 bases, with 21 bases left in between. CDR3 length: 18 residues. Germline values: CDR1 LNHDA, CDR2 SQIVND (reference sequence). This CDR3 is CASSPSGTASYSNQPQHF. The CDR3 nucleotides are TGTGCCAGTAGCCCCTCGGGGACTGCCTCGTATAGCAATCAGCCCCAGCATTTT.

In this sample, this clone turned up many times. The V call is TRBV3-1 (or the pseudogene TRBV3-2), the J call TRBJ2-7, with 13 bases that match TRBD2. V lost 1 base to trimming and J lost 7 bases; unmatched junction nucleotides: 7. The CDR3 runs to 16 residues. From germline, CDR1 is LGHDT and CDR2 YNNKEL (reference sequence). In nucleotides, the CDR3 is TGTGCCAGCAGCCAAGCTCGACTAGCGGGAGGTCATGAGCAGTACTTC. Translating gives CASSQARLAGGHEQYF.